The 5 T cell receptor beta chains presented below share a single source sample, sequenced in a study of shared clonotypes between healthy human individuals. The method was immunoSEQ multiplex PCR; TCRdb's version includes in-frame clones alone and lacks a portion of them. The sample lists about 1,800,000 clones, about 95% occurring once. Naive CD8 cells lacked CD45RO, underwent positive selection for CCR7 and left out terminally differentiated effector memory CD45RA+ cells. The sequenced material came from naive CD8+ T cells sorted from blood. These receptors all stem from a man aged 18-30 years in good health.

The CDR3 coding sequence is TGTGCCAGCAGCCAAGACCCCTTTGCGGGGGAGGCAGATACGCAGTATTTT. Its protein is CASSQDPFAGEADTQYF. The rearrangement joins TRBV4-2 to TRBJ2-3, with 7 nucleotides matching TRBD2. After removal of 0 bases from V and 4 bases from J, the junction contained 10 bases not matched to a gene. The CDR3 extends over 17 amino acids. Germline CDR1 LGHNA, CDR2 YNFKEQ.

The genes are TRBV9 and TRBJ2-7, with TRBD2 identical over 7 bases. After removal of 0 bases from V and 3 bases from J, the junction contained 15 bases not matched to a gene. The CDR3 extends over 18 amino acids. The V gene's germline CDR1 is SGDLS and CDR2 YYNGEE. DNA for the CDR3: TGTGCCAGCAGCGTAGGGAGTGAAAGTCTAGCGGACGTCTACGAGCAGTACTTC. Amino acid sequence: CASSVGSESLADVYEQYF.

The rearrangement uses TRBV11-2 and TRBJ2-7; no clear D gene. The CDR3 contains 13 residues. CDR1 SGHAT and CDR2 FQNNGV come from the germline V gene. Between the trimmed V and J ends, which lost 5 bases and 3 bases, there was a span of 11 bases. Here the CDR3 reads CASSQWASYEQYF. The CDR3 DNA reads TGTGCCAGCAGCCAGTGGGCCAGCTACGAGCAGTACTTC. Full variable domain (outside the CDR3, taken from reference TRBV11-2 and TRBJ2-7): EAGVAQSPRYKIIEKRQSVAFWCNPISGHATLYWYQQILGQGPKLLIQFQNNGVVDDSQLPKDRFSAERLKGVDSTLKIQPAKLEDSAVYLCASSQWASYEQYFGPGTRLTVT.

The rearrangement joins TRBV29-1 to TRBJ2-2; the D is unclear. V gave up 5 bases and J gave up 3 bases, with 16 bases separating them. This CDR3 has 15 amino acids. Germline V gene data show CDR1 as SQVTM and CDR2 as ANQGSEA. CDR3 coding DNA: TGCAGCGTTTTTTCCTCCGGAGAGGACACCGGGGAGCTGTTTTTT. It encodes CSVFSSGEDTGELFF.

Note on this clone: This CDR3 is also generated by other DNA sequences in the sample. The chain joins TRBV11-2 to TRBJ2-3; perhaps TRBD2 as D (6 bases). V was shortened by 0 bases and J by 3 bases, with 7 bases between the two germline ends. Germline assignment: CDR1 SGHAT and CDR2 FQNNGV. This CDR3 is built from 14 residues. The CDR3: CASSLDRGTDTQYF. The CDR3 DNA is TGTGCCAGCAGCTTAGATCGGGGGACAGATACGCAGTATTTT.